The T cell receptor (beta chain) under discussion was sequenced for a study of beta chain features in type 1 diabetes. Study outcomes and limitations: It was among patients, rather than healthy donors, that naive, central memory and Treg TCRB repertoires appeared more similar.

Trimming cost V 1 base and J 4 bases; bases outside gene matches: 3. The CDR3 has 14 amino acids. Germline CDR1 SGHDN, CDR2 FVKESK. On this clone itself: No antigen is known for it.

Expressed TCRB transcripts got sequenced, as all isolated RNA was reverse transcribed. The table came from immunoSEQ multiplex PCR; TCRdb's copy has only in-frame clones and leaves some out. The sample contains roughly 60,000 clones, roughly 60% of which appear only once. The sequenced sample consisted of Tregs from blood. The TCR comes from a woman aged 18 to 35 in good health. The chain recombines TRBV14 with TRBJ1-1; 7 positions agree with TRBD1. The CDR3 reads CASSQGTGRTEAFF. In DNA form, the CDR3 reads TGTGCCAGCAGCCAAGGGACAGGTCGCACTGAAGCTTTCTTT.